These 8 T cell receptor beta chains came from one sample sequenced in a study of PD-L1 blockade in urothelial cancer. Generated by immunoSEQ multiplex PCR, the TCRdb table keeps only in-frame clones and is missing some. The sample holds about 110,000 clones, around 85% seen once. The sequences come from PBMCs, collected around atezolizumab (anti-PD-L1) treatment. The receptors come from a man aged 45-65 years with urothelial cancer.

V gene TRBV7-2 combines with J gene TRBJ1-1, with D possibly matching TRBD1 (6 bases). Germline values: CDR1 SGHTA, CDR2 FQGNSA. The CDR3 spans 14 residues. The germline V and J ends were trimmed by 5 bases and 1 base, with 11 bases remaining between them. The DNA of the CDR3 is TGTGCCAGCAGCCCCCAGACAGGGAACACTGAAGCTTTCTTT. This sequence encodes CASSPQTGNTEAFF.

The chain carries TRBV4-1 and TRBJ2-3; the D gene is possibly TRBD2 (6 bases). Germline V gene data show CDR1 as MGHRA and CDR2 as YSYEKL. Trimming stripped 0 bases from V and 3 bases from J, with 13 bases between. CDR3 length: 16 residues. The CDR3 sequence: CASSQDSGVFTDTQYF. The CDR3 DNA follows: TGCGCCAGCAGCCAAGATTCGGGAGTGTTTACAGATACGCAGTATTTT.

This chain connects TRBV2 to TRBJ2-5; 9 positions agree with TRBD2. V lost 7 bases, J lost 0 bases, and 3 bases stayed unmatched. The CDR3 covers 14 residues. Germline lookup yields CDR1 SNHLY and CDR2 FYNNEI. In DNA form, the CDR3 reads TGTGCCAGCAAGCTAGCGGGGAACCAAGAGACCCAGTACTTC. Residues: CASKLAGNQETQYF.

This CDR3 is CATRTGGAKEQYF. The CDR3 DNA reads as TGTGCCACCCGGACAGGGGGCGCGAAGGAGCAGTACTTC. The chain uses TRBV28 and TRBJ2-7, with 11 bases fitting TRBD1. Germline V CDR1 and CDR2: MDHEN, SYDVKM. V was clipped by 10 bases and J by 7 bases; unmatched bases: 9. The CDR3 sequence is 13 residues long. The full variable domain, rest sourced from reference TRBV28 and TRBJ2-7, is DVKVTQSSRYLVKRTGEKVFLECVQDMDHENMFWYRQDPGLGLRLIYFSYDVKMKEKGDIPEGYSVSREKKERFSLILESASTNQTSMYLCATRTGGAKEQYFGPGTRLTVT.

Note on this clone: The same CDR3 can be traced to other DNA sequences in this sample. The CDR3 region has the DNA TGTGCCAGCAGCCAAGGGCGGTACACCGGGGAGCTGTTTTTT. Residues: CASSQGRYTGELFF. The V and J genes are TRBV14 and TRBJ2-2; D is ambiguous. V was shortened by 1 base and J by 3 bases, with 6 bases between the two germline ends. Per germline, CDR1 SGHDN and CDR2 FVKESK. The CDR3 is 14 residues long. The entire variable domain, with the rest obtained from reference TRBV14 and TRBJ2-2, is as follows: EAGVTQFPSHSVIEKGQTVTLRCDPISGHDNLYWYRRVMGKEIKFLLHFVKESKQDESGMPNNRFLAERTGGTYSTLKVQPAELEDSGVYFCASSQGRYTGELFFGEGSRLTVL.

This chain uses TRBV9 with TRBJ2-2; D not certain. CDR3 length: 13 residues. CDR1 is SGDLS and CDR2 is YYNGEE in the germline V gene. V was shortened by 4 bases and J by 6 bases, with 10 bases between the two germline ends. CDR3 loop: CASSIDNSGELFF. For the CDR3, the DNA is TGTGCCAGCAGCATCGACAATTCCGGGGAGCTGTTTTTT.

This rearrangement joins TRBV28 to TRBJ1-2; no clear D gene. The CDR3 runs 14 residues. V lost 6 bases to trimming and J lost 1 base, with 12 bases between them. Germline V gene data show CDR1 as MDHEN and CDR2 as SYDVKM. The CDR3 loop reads CASSPLRGNYGYTF. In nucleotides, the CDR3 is TGTGCCAGCAGCCCTCTACGGGGTAACTATGGCTACACCTTC.

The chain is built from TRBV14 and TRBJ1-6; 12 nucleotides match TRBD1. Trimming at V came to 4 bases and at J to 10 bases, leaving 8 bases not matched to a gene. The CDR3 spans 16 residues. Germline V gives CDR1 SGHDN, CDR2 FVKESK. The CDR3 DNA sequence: TGTGCCAGCAGCCGTCCCGGGACAGGGGGCAACTCACCCCTCCACTTT. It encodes CASSRPGTGGNSPLHF. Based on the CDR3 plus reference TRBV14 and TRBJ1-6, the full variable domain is EAGVTQFPSHSVIEKGQTVTLRCDPISGHDNLYWYRRVMGKEIKFLLHFVKESKQDESGMPNNRFLAERTGGTYSTLKVQPAELEDSGVYFCASSRPGTGGNSPLHFGNGTRLTVT.